This T cell receptor beta chain was captured by sequencing in a study (dated by TCRdb to the mid-2010s). For context, the study as a whole: The study set out to test whether tumor-infiltrating Tregs in breast cancer get recruited from blood Tregs or are instead converted in situ from other CD4+ T cell subsets. Paper-wide results and their limitations: The TCR alpha and beta sequences of tumor-infiltrating Tregs showed the greatest overlap with tumor naive CD4+ T cells, followed by blood naive CD4+ T cells. Across the roughly 25 patients, roughly 12% of TRBV12-4/TRBJ1-2 sequences from tumor Tregs were shared with naive CD4+ cells, compared with under 2.3% shared with blood Tregs or memory cells. Validation in the larger cohort was restricted to a single TCR beta V-J rearrangement rather than whole repertoires. Tumor memory CD4+ T cell TCR gene usage was found to cluster with blood and lymph node memory CD4+ cells and with lymph node naive CD4+ cells.

The library was prepared using multiplex PCR. Sequencing took place on an Ion Torrent PGM. In the roughly 21-patient analysis, TRBV12-4/TRBJ1-2 clonotypes were amplified using adaptor-ligated barcode primers. The Ion Personal Genome Machine system was used to sequence TRBV12-4/TRBJ1-2 amplicons from the roughly 23-patient cohort. The published analysis was carried out like this. For each of nine subset-tissue groups, sequencing data from the five patients were pooled, and the groups were compared by unsupervised clustering of TCR gene usage. Repertoire similarity was calculated with the Morisita-Horn index, weighting shared sequences by their contribution to each repertoire. The public reads were quality trimmed at Q25 with fastp and then assembled into clones with MiXCR by TCRdb, keeping productive beta chains. Rows are combined by CDR3 protein, so each entry shows the most common genes and DNA. The authors' filters were not applied to this entry. The sample table lists 130 or so distinct CDR3 sequences, 4.5% to 6% of them with a count of one. Together, the top ten hold around 32% of the sample.

V is clipped by 6 bases and J by 4 bases, and the sequence between their germline boundaries is 18 bases long. There are 15 amino acids in the CDR3, from cysteine to phenylalanine inclusive. Only CDR3 DNA is held: 45 bases, read in frame from base 1. Naive CD4+ T cells were purified with the Miltenyi Naive CD4+ T Cell Isolation kit, with Tregs depleted using CD25 microbeads. A larger group of roughly 20 breast cancer patients was studied by sequencing a single TRBV12-4/TRBJ1-2 rearrangement in tumor Tregs and blood Treg, naive and memory CD4+ cells. Ficoll density gradient centrifugation was used to isolate mononuclear cells from lymph nodes or from over 40 ml of peripheral blood. FACS confirmed that the sorted cell populations were more than 90% pure. This clonotype is considered large (0.1 to 1%). Its antigen is currently not known. One base away there is no much larger clone; base qualities are not given.

The source of this sequence is a female donor with breast cancer. The chain is encoded by TRBV12-3 or TRBV12-4 joined to TRBJ1-2; perhaps TRBD1 is the D gene, with 6 bases matching. Material for sequencing was naive CD4+ T cells sorted from blood. The cell subset or site tag for this specimen amounts to: naive CD4+ T cells, CD4+CD45RA+CD25-. CDR3 sequence: CASSRTGLRSYGYTF. The DNA sequence is given as TGTGCCAGCAGCCGTACAGGGCTTCGAAGCTATGGCTACACCTTC.